This is a list of T cell receptor beta chains from one sample in a study of beta chain features in type 1 diabetes. Produced via immunoSEQ multiplex PCR; TCRdb's table is partial and in-frame only. The sample includes under 200,000 clones, approximately 9% seen only once; the top ten take 0.54%. Sequenced input: central memory CD4+ T cells from blood. Every receptor here comes from a woman between 18 and 29 years old with type 1 diabetes. The CDR3 runs from the conserved cysteine through the conserved F or W. D genes are given only for firm matches. Only part of the rows carry a size: once, few, many, or a class if the clone is expanded.

clone size	D gene	V gene	J gene	CDR3 protein	CDR3 DNA
few	.	TRBV14	TRBJ1-1	CASSQDSGPAFF	TGTGCCAGCAGCCAAGATTCAGGGCCAGCTTTCTTT
.	TRBD1	TRBV7-2	TRBJ1-2	CASSPRQGYGDGYTF	TGTGCCAGCAGCCCAAGACAGGGATATGGGGATGGCTACACCTTC
.	.	TRBV19	TRBJ1-2	CASIPSGDYSNYGYTF	TGTGCCAGTATTCCTTCTGGGGACTACTCTAACTATGGCTACACCTTC
few	TRBD1	TRBV29-1	TRBJ1-1	CSGGQGDTEAFF	TGCAGCGGGGGACAGGGGGACACTGAAGCTTTCTTT
.	.	TRBV7-8	TRBJ2-7	CASSSYYEQYF	TGTGCCAGCAGCTCTTACTACGAGCAGTACTTC
.	TRBD1	TRBV5-1	TRBJ2-5	CASSGTGFGETQYF	TGCGCCAGCAGCGGGACAGGGTTCGGGGAGACCCAGTACTTC
.	.	TRBV21-1	TRBJ1-4	CASSRGMDNEKLFF	TGTGCCAGCAGCAGAGGGATGGACAATGAAAAACTGTTTTTT
few	.	TRBV5-6	TRBJ1-1	CASSRRVGTEAFF	TGTGCCAGCAGCCGGAGGGTTGGGACTGAAGCTTTCTTT
few	TRBD2	TRBV7-2	TRBJ2-3	CASSFGLAVHTDTQYF	TGTGCCAGCAGCTTCGGACTAGCGGTACACACAGATACGCAGTATTTT
.	TRBD1	TRBV15	TRBJ2-4	CATSSSGQGIAKNIQYF	TGTGCCACCAGCAGCTCGGGACAGGGGATAGCCAAAAACATTCAGTACTTC
few	TRBD1	TRBV11-3	TRBJ1-1	CASSPLWGQTGTEAFF	TGTGCCAGCAGCCCCCTGTGGGGACAGACCGGCACTGAAGCTTTCTTT
.	.	TRBV21-1	TRBJ1-1	CASSKREAPMNTEAFF	TGTGCCAGCAGCAAAAGAGAGGCGCCGATGAACACTGAAGCTTTCTTT
few	.	TRBV27	TRBJ1-1	CASSPRTLNTEAFF	TGTGCCAGCAGTCCACGGACACTGAACACTGAAGCTTTCTTT
.	.	TRBV19	TRBJ2-2	CASRSGVVYTGELFF	TGTGCCAGTCGCTCGGGAGTAGTGTACACCGGGGAGCTGTTTTTT
.	.	TRBV30	TRBJ2-1	CAWDRHNEQFF	TGTGCCTGGGACAGGCACAATGAGCAGTTCTTC
.	.	TRBV29-1	TRBJ2-3	CSVGTASTDTQYF	TGCAGCGTTGGAACAGCTAGCACAGATACGCAGTATTTT
few	.	TRBV30	TRBJ2-7	CAWSPGSYEQYF	TGTGCCTGGAGCCCGGGCTCCTACGAGCAGTACTTC
.	TRBD1	TRBV6-5	TRBJ2-7	CASSSQQGTEQYF	TGTGCCAGCAGCTCCCAACAGGGGACCGAGCAGTACTTC
.	.	TRBV7-9	TRBJ1-2	CASRSGVNYGYTF	TGTGCCAGCAGGTCGGGAGTCAACTATGGCTACACCTTC
few	TRBD1	TRBV14	TRBJ1-1	CASSPRTGGNEAFF	TGTGCCAGCAGCCCGAGGACAGGGGGCAATGAAGCTTTCTTT
few	.	TRBV29-1	TRBJ1-1	CSVHARGGVTEAFF	TGCAGCGTCCACGCCCGGGGGGGGGTCACTGAAGCTTTCTTT
few	.	TRBV5-1	TRBJ2-5	CASGLSDGETQYF	TGCGCCAGCGGCCTTAGCGATGGAGAGACCCAGTACTTC
few	.	TRBV30	TRBJ2-5	CAWSTAKETQYF	TGTGCCTGGAGCACTGCTAAAGAGACCCAGTACTTC